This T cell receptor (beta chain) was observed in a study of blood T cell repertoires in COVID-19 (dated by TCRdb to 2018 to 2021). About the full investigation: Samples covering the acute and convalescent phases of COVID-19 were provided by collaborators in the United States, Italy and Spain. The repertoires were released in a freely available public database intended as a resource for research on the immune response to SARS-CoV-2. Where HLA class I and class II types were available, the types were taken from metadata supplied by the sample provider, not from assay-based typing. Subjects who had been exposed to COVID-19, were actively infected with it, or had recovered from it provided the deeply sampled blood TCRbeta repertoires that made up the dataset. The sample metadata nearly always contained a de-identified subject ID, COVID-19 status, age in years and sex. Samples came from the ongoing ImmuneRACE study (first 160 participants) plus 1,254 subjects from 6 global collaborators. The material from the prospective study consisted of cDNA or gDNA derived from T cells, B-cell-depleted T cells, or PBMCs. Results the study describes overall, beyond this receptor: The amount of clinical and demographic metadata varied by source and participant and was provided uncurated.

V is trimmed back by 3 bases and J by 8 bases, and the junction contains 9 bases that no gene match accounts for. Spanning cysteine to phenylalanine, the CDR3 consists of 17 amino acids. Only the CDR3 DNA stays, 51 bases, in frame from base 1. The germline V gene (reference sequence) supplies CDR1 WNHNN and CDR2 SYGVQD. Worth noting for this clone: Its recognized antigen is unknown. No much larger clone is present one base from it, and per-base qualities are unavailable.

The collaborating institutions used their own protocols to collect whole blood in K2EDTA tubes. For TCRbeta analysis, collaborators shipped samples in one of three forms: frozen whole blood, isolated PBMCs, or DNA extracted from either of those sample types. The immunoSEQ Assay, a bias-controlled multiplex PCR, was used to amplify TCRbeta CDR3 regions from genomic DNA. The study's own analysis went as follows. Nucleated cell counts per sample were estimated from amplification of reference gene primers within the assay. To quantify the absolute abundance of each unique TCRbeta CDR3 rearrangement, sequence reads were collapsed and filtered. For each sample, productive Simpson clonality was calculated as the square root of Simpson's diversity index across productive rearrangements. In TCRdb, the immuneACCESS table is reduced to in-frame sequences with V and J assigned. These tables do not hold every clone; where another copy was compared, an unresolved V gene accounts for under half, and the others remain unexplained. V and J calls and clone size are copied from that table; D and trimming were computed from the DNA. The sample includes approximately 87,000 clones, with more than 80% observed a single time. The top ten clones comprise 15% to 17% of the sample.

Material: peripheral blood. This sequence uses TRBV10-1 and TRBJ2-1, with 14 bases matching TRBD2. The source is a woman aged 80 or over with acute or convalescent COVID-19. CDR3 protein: CASSESPRLAGGDEQFF. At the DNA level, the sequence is TGCGCCAGCAGTGAATCTCCACGACTAGCGGGGGGGGATGAGCAGTTCTTC.